This TCR beta chain emerged from a study of T cells expressing NK-cell markers. Germline V gives CDR1 SNHLY, CDR2 FYNNEI. The CDR3 loop spans 13 amino acids. Following a re-call of the 5' RACE reads, TCRdb has one entry per CDR3 protein and lacks DNA. The sample's table shows a few hundred thousand distinct CDR3 sequences. The sequenced material came from blood T cells: a sorted CD56 or NKG2C T cell subset, CD4+ or CD8+ T cells, or bulk PBMC T cells (not recorded which). This TCR was sampled from a man between 18 and 29 years old in good health. The V call is TRBV2, the J call TRBJ2-3; TCRdb lists TRBD2, though no DNA is available to test this call. CDR3 region: CANSQGDTDTQYF.